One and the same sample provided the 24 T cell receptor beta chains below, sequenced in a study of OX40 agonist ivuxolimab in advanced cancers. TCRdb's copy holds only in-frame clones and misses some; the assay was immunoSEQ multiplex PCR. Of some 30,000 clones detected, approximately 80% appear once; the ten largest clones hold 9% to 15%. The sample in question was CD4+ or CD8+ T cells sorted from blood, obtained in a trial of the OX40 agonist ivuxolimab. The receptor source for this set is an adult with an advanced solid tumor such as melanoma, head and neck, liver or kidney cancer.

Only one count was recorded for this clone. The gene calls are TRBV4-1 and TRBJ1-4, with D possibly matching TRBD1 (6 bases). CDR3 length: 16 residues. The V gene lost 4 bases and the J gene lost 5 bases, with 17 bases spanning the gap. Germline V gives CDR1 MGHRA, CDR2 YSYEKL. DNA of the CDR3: TGCGCCAGCAGCCTTCCTACAGGGCCCACCAATGAAAAACTGTTTTTT. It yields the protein CASSLPTGPTNEKLFF.

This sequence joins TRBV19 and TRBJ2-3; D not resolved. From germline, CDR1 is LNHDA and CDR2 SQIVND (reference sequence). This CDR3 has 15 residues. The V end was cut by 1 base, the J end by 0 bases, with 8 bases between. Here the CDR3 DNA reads TGTGCCAGTAGTATAGCCACTACTAGCACAGATACGCAGTATTTT. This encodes CASSIATTSTDTQYF.

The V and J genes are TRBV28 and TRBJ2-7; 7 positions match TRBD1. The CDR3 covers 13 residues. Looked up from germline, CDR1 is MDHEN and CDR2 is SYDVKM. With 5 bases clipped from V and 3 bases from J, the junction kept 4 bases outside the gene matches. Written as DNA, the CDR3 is TGTGCCAGCAGTCCGACAGGGTTCTACGAGCAGTACTTC. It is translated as CASSPTGFYEQYF.

The CDR3 reads CASSLQGNTEAFF. CDR3 in DNA: TGTGCCAGCAGCCTACAGGGGAACACTGAAGCTTTCTTT. This chain uses TRBV14 with TRBJ1-1; D might be TRBD1 (6 bases). The V end was cut by 4 bases, the J end by 1 base, with 7 bases between. CDR3 size: 13 residues. The germline V gene encodes CDR1 SGHDN and CDR2 FVKESK.

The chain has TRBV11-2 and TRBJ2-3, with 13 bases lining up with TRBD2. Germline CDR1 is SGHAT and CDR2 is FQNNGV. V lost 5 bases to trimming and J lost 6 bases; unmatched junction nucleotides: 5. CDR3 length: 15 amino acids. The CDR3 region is CASSAWTSGGDTQYF. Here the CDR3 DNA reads TGTGCCAGCAGCGCCTGGACTAGCGGGGGTGATACGCAGTATTTT. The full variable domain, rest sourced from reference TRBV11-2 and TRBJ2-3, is EAGVAQSPRYKIIEKRQSVAFWCNPISGHATLYWYQQILGQGPKLLIQFQNNGVVDDSQLPKDRFSAERLKGVDSTLKIQPAKLEDSAVYLCASSAWTSGGDTQYFGPGTRLTVL.

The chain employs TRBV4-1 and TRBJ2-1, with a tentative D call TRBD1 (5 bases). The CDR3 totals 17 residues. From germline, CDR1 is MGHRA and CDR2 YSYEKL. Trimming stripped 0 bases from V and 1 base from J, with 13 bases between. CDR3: CASSQEGRDGSYNEQFF. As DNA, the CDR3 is TGCGCCAGCAGCCAAGAGGGGCGAGATGGATCCTACAATGAGCAGTTCTTC.

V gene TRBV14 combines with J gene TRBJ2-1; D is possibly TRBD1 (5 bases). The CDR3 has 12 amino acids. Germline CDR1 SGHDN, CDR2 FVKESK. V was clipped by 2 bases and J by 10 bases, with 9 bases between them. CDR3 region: CASSQLQVEQFF. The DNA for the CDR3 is TGTGCCAGCAGCCAATTACAGGTGGAGCAGTTCTTC.

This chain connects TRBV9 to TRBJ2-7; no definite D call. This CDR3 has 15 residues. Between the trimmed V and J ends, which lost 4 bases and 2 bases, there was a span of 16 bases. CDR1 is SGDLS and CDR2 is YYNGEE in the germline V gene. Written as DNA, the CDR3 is TGTGCCAGCAGCCCACGTTTGGAGCCCCCCTACGAGCAGTACTTC. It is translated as CASSPRLEPPYEQYF.

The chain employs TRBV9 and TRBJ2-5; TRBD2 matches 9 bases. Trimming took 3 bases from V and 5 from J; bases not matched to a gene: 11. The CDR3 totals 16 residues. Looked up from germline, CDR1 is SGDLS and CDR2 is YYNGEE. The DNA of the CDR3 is TGTGCCAGCAGCGAGGGAACTAGCGGGCTTGGGGAGACCCAGTACTTC. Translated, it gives CASSEGTSGLGETQYF.

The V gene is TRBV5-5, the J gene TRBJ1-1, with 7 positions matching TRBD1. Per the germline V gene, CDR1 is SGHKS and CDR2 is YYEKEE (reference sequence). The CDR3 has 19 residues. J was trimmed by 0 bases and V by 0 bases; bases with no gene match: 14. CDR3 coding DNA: TGTGCCAGCAGCTTGGAAGAGCCCGGGACAGTCTCCCTGAACACTGAAGCTTTCTTT. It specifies CASSLEEPGTVSLNTEAFF.

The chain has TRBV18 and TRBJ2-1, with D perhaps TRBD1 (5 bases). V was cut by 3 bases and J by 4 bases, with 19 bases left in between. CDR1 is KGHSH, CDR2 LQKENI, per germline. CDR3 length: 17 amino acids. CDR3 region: CASSPLGHWTTYNEQFF. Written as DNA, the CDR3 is TGTGCCAGCTCACCTCTCGGACACTGGACAACTTACAATGAGCAGTTCTTC.

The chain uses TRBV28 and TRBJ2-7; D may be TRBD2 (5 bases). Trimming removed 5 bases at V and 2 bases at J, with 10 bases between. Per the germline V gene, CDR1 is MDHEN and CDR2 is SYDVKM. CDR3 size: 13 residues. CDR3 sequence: CASSQRGTYEQYF. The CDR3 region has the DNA TGTGCCAGCAGTCAAAGAGGGACCTACGAGCAGTACTTC.

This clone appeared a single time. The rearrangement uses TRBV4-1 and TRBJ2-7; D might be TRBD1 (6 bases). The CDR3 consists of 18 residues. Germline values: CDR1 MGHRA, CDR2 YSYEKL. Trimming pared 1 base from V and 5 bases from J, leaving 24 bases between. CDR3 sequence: CASSQGNSVGTPLNEQYF. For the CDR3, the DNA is TGCGCCAGCAGCCAAGGAAACTCTGTCGGGACACCCCTGAACGAGCAGTACTTC.

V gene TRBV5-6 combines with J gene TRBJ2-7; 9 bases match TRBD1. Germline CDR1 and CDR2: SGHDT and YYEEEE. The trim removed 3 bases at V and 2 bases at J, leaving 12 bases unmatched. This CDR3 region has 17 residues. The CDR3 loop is CASSSESGTGTTYEQYF. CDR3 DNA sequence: TGTGCCAGCAGCTCAGAATCCGGGACAGGGACGACCTACGAGCAGTACTTC.

CDR3 sequence reads: CASSTGTAYYEQYF. Here the CDR3 DNA reads TGTGCCAGCAGCACCGGGACAGCTTACTACGAGCAGTACTTC. The chain employs TRBV28 and TRBJ2-7; 7 bases line up with TRBD1. The germline V gene encodes CDR1 MDHEN and CDR2 SYDVKM. The CDR3 length is 14 residues. After removal of 6 bases from V and 3 bases from J, the junction contained 8 bases not matched to a gene.

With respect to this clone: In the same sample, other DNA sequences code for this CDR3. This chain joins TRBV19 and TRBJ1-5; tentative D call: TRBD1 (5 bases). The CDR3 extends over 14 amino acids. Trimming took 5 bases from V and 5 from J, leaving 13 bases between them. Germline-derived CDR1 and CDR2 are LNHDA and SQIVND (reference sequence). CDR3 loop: CASSGGGDYQPQHF. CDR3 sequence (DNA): TGTGCCAGTAGTGGGGGGGGAGACTATCAGCCCCAGCATTTT.

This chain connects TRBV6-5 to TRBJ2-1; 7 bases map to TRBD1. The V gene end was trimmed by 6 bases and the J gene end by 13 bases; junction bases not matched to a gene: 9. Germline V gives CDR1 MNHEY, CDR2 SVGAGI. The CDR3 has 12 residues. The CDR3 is CASRTNRGNQFF. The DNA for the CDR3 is TGTGCCAGCAGAACGAACAGGGGTAATCAGTTCTTC.

The CDR3 protein is CATSREGTSGSDTQYF. CDR3 coding DNA: TGTGCCACCAGCAGAGAGGGAACTAGCGGATCAGATACGCAGTATTTT. The chain is built from TRBV15 and TRBJ2-3; 8 bases are shared with TRBD2. This CDR3 has 16 amino acids. V shed 0 bases and J 4 bases; nucleotides not matched to a gene: 6. From germline, CDR1 is LNHNV and CDR2 YYDKDF (reference sequence).

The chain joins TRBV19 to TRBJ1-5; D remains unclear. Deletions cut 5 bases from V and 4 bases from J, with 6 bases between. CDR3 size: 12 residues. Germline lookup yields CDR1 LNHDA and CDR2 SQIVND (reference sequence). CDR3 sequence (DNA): TGTGCCAGTAGTTTCACTAATCAGCCCCAGCATTTT. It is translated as CASSFTNQPQHF. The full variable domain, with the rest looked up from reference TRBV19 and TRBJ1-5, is DGGITQSPKYLFRKEGQNVTLSCEQNLNHDAMYWYRQDPGQGLRLIYYSQIVNDFQKGDIAEGYSVSREKKESFPLTVTSAQKNPTAFYLCASSFTNQPQHFGDGTRLSIL.

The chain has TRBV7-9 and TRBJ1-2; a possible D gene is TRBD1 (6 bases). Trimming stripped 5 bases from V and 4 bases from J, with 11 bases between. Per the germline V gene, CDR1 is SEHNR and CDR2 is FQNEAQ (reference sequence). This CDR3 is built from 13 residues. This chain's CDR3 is CASSKGTFYGYTF. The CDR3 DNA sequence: TGTGCCAGCAGCAAAGGGACATTCTATGGCTACACCTTC.

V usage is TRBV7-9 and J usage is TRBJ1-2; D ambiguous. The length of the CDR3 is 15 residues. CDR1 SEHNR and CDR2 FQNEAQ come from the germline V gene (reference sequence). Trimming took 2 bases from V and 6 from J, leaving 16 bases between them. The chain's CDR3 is CASSLWEKGVDGYTF. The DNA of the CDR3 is TGTGCCAGCAGCTTATGGGAGAAAGGAGTAGATGGCTACACCTTC.

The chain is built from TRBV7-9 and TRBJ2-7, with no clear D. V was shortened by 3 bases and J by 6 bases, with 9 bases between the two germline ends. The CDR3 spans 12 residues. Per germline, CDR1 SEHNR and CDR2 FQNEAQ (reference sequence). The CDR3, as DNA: TGTGCCAGCAGCTTGGGCTTAGGCGAGCAGTACTTC. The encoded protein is CASSLGLGEQYF. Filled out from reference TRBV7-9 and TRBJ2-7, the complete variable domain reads DTGVSQNPRHKITKRGQNVTFRCDPISEHNRLYWYRQTLGQGPEFLTYFQNEAQLEKSRLLSDRFSAERPKGSFSTLEIQRTEQGDSAMYLCASSLGLGEQYFGPGTRLTVT.

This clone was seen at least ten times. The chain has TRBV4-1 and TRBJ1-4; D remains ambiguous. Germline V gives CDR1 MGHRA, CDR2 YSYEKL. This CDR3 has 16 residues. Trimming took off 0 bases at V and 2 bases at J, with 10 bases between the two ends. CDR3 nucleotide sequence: TGCGCCAGCAGCCAAGATTGGTCAGTCACTAATGAAAAACTGTTTTTT. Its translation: CASSQDWSVTNEKLFF.

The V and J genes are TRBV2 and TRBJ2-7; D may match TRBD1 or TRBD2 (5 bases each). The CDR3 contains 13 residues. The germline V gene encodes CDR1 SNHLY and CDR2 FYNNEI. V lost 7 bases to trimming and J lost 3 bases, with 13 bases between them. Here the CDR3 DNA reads TGTGCCAGCACGGCAGGGACGAACTACGAGCAGTACTTC. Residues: CASTAGTNYEQYF.